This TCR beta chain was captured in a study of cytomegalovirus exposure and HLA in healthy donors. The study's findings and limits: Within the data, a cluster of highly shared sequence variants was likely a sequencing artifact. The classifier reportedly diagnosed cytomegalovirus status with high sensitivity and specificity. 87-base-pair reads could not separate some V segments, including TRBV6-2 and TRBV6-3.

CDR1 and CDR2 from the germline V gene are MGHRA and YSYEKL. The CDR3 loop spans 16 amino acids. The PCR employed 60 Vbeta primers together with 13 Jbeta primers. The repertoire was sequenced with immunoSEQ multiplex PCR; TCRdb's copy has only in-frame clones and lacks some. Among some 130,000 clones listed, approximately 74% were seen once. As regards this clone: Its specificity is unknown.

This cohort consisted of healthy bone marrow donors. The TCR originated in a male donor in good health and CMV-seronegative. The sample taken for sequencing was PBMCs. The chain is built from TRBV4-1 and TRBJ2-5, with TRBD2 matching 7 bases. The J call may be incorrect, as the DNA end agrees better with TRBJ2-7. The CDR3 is CASSQAPLGGQDEQYF. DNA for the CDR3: TGCGCCAGCAGCCAAGCCCCGTTGGGAGGGCAAGACGAGCAGTACTTC.